The 2 T cell receptor beta chains below all came from one sample that was sequenced in a study of blood T cells in healthy people across ages. Alongside a J-beta primer mix, a sample-barcoded 5' primer served in a second PCR lasting roughly 7 to 11 cycles. TCRdb ran MiXCR on the 5' RACE reads and lists one entry per CDR3 protein. This sample has roughly 900,000 distinct CDR3 sequences, with approximately 49% found just once. The sequenced sample was blood. Source of these receptors: a man aged 30-40 years in good health.

The genes are TRBV7-2 and TRBJ1-1; 9 bases agree with TRBD1. Germline values: CDR1 SGHTA, CDR2 FQGNSA. CDR3 length: 15 amino acids. V shed 5 bases, J shed 1 base, and the junction held 5 bases outside the gene matches. The CDR3 sequence: CASSGRDRANTEAFF. CDR3 DNA sequence: TGTGCCAGCAGCGGTAGGGACAGGGCGAACACTGAAGCTTTCTTT.

The V call is TRBV12-3 or TRBV12-4, the J call TRBJ2-1, with D uncertain. This CDR3 has 13 residues. The ends were cut back, 1 base at V and 8 bases at J, with 9 bases in the middle. CDR3 bases: TGTGCCAGCAGTTTAGAAGTCTCTCATGAGCAGTTCTTC. This codes for CASSLEVSHEQFF.